The 25 T cell receptor beta chains reported below all come from one sample, sequenced in a study of blood T cell repertoires in COVID-19. Only in-frame clones appear in the TCRdb table, and some are missing; sequencing was by immunoSEQ multiplex PCR. In the table there are 35,000 to 50,000 clones, around 90% of which are singletons. The sequencing input was peripheral blood. Receptors originate from a human donor in a cohort sampled during active COVID-19.

The chain joins TRBV20-1 to TRBJ1-5; D remains unclear. Trimming left V 3 bases short and J 6 bases short, with 9 bases between. The CDR3 is made up of 12 amino acids. The germline CDR1 and CDR2 sequences are DFQATT and SNEGSKA (reference sequence). CDR3 protein: CSASHLGQPQHF. CDR3 bases: TGCAGTGCTAGTCATCTCGGTCAGCCCCAGCATTTT.

The V and J genes are TRBV9 and TRBJ2-7, with 8 positions matching TRBD1. The CDR3 runs 14 residues. The germline CDR1 and CDR2 sequences are SGDLS and YYNGEE. The V gene end was trimmed by 4 bases and the J gene end by 6 bases; junction bases not matched to a gene: 9. The CDR3 DNA follows: TGTGCCAGCAGCCCTTTCCTGACAGGGGCCGAGCAGTACTTC. Its translation: CASSPFLTGAEQYF.

The gene calls are TRBV3-1 (or the pseudogene TRBV3-2) and TRBJ1-2; possibly TRBD1 for D (6 bases). The V end lost 4 bases, the J end lost 4 bases, and 13 bases lay between the germline ends. The CDR3 totals 14 residues. Looked up from germline, CDR1 is LGHDT and CDR2 is YNNKEL (reference sequence). The CDR3 spells CASSRTGTTYGYTF. CDR3 coding DNA: TGTGCCAGCAGCCGAACCGGGACAACCTATGGCTACACCTTC.

The chain joins TRBV9 to TRBJ2-1; TRBD2 agrees at 9 bases. With 4 bases clipped from V and 0 bases from J, the junction kept 5 bases outside the gene matches. CDR3 length: 16 residues. CDR1 and CDR2 from the germline V gene are SGDLS and YYNGEE. In nucleotides, the CDR3 is TGTGCCAGCAGCCTAAAACTAGCGGGCTCCTACAATGAGCAGTTCTTC. Protein sequence: CASSLKLAGSYNEQFF.

This sequence joins TRBV2 and TRBJ2-5; TRBD2 agrees at 7 bases. The CDR3 consists of 15 residues. Per the germline V gene, CDR1 is SNHLY and CDR2 is FYNNEI. The ends lost 6 bases at V and 2 bases at J; junction bases unmatched: 9. This CDR3 reads CASRYQGLFQETQYF. CDR3 coding DNA: TGTGCCAGCAGGTACCAGGGACTATTTCAAGAGACCCAGTACTTC.

The chain carries TRBV14 and TRBJ2-3; 9 bases fit TRBD2. CDR1 and CDR2 (germline): SGHDN, FVKESK. The CDR3 extends over 17 amino acids. V was clipped by 2 bases and J by 1 base; unmatched bases: 7. The CDR3 here is CASSQRWREGRTDTQYF. The CDR3 DNA sequence: TGTGCCAGCAGCCAACGGTGGCGGGAGGGGCGCACAGATACGCAGTATTTT.

V and J are TRBV6-1 and TRBJ2-3; a possible D gene is TRBD2 (6 bases). The germline V gene encodes CDR1 MNHNS and CDR2 SASEGT. Trimming shortened V by 2 bases and J by 0 bases, and 12 bases separated the two germline ends. There are 16 residues in the CDR3. The CDR3: CASSESSVASTDTQYF. The CDR3 region has the DNA TGTGCCAGCAGTGAATCTAGCGTCGCTAGCACAGATACGCAGTATTTT.

This clone was recorded only once. This rearrangement joins TRBV6-5 to TRBJ1-2; a weak D match, TRBD1 (6 bases). V was pared by 7 bases and J by 8 bases, with 14 bases between. Germline-derived CDR1 and CDR2 are MNHEY and SVGAGI. CDR3 length: 12 amino acids. This CDR3 reads CASIVGGEGYTF. CDR3 DNA: TGTGCCAGCATCGTAGGGGGTGAGGGCTACACCTTC.

The CDR3 sequence: CASSLAGQVPYEQYF. CDR3 nucleotides: TGTGCCAGCAGCTTGGCCGGACAGGTTCCCTACGAGCAGTACTTC. This chain connects TRBV5-5 to TRBJ2-7; TRBD1 matches 7 bases. Germline V lookup: CDR1 SGHKS, CDR2 YYEKEE (reference sequence). Losses at the gene ends were 0 bases for V and 2 bases for J; bases not matched to a gene: 5. This CDR3 spans 15 amino acids.

This chain uses TRBV5-1 with TRBJ1-1, with D unresolved. The V end was cut by 4 bases, the J end by 0 bases, with 16 bases between. The CDR3 totals 16 residues. Germline V gene sequence: CDR1 SGHRS, CDR2 YFSETQ. CDR3 protein: CASSLSTSAMNTEAFF. For the CDR3, the DNA is TGCGCCAGCAGCCTTTCCACCTCCGCGATGAACACTGAAGCTTTCTTT.

The V and J genes are TRBV19 and TRBJ2-2; 7 bases line up with TRBD1. With V trimmed by 4 bases and J by 2 bases, 10 bases remained unmatched. Germline V gene sequence: CDR1 LNHDA, CDR2 SQIVND (reference sequence). This CDR3 is built from 17 residues. Here the CDR3 DNA reads TGTGCCAGTAGTACCCGTCAGGGGGTTAGAAACACCGGGGAGCTGTTTTTT. Amino acids: CASSTRQGVRNTGELFF.

The chain is built from TRBV10-3 and TRBJ2-1; 11 positions agree with TRBD2. Germline V gene data show CDR1 as ENHRY and CDR2 as SYGVKD. Trimming cost V 8 bases and J 4 bases; bases outside gene matches: 1. CDR3 length equals 13 residues. The CDR3 DNA sequence: TGTGCCATCGGGACTAGCGGATACAATGAGCAGTTCTTC. This codes for CAIGTSGYNEQFF.

This chain uses TRBV12-5 with TRBJ1-1; no clear D gene. The CDR3 has 12 amino acids. V lost 2 bases and J lost 7, with 8 bases in between. Germline lookup yields CDR1 LGHNT and CDR2 FRNRAP. As DNA, the CDR3 is TGTGCTAGTGGTTTGAGGCGGGGTGAAGCTTTCTTT. Its translation is CASGLRRGEAFF.

The V gene is TRBV30, the J gene TRBJ1-2; the D gene is possibly TRBD1 (5 bases). V lost 4 bases to trimming and J lost 4 bases, with 10 bases between them. From germline, CDR1 is GTSNPN and CDR2 SVGIG (reference sequence). The CDR3 covers 12 residues. The CDR3 coding sequence is TGTGCCTGGAAAAGTGACAGCTATGGCTACACCTTC. Its translation is CAWKSDSYGYTF.

This rearrangement joins TRBV10-1 to TRBJ2-5; 8 positions agree with TRBD1. The CDR3 consists of 16 residues. The trim removed 3 bases at V and 5 bases at J, leaving 11 bases unmatched. Germline V gene data show CDR1 as WNHNN and CDR2 as SYGVQD (reference sequence). CDR3 sequence reads: CASSDPNQGAGETQYF. The CDR3 bases are TGCGCCAGCAGTGACCCGAACCAGGGGGCTGGGGAGACCCAGTACTTC.

The chain links TRBV27 to TRBJ2-5, with D possibly matching TRBD1 (5 bases). This CDR3 contains 13 residues. Germline V CDR1 and CDR2: MNHEY, SMNVEV (reference sequence). V lost 5 bases, J lost 5 bases, and 12 bases lay in between. CDR3 sequence reads: CASSPDRTETQYF. In nucleotides, the CDR3 is TGTGCCAGCAGTCCAGACAGAACCGAGACCCAGTACTTC.

This clone was detected only once. The gene calls are TRBV19 and TRBJ2-1; 10 bases map to TRBD2. V lost 4 bases and J lost 5; bases outside the gene matches: 2. Germline V lookup: CDR1 LNHDA, CDR2 SQIVND (reference sequence). The CDR3 totals 14 residues. CDR3 DNA: TGTGCCAGTAGTACTAGCGGGAGTAACAATGAGCAGTTCTTC. Protein: CASSTSGSNNEQFF.

In DNA form, the CDR3 reads TGTGCCAGCAGTGCCAGGACAGGGGCTGTATATGGCTACACCTTC. Its translation: CASSARTGAVYGYTF. V usage is TRBV6-2 or TRBV6-3 and J usage is TRBJ1-2; 9 bases fit TRBD1. J was trimmed by 5 bases and V by 5 bases; bases with no gene match: 9. Germline CDR1 and CDR2: MNHEY and SVGEGT. The CDR3 is 15 amino acids.

In this sample, this clone turned up once. J is TRBJ2-5 and V is TRBV28, with 14 bases fitting TRBD2. The germline CDR1 and CDR2 sequences are MDHEN and SYDVKM. The CDR3 totals 15 residues. J lost 5 bases, V lost 5 bases, and 4 bases had no gene match. CDR3 residues: CASSTWTSGRETQYF. CDR3 DNA: TGTGCCAGCAGTACCTGGACTAGCGGGAGGGAGACCCAGTACTTC. Together with reference TRBV28 and TRBJ2-5, the CDR3 gives the full variable domain: DVKVTQSSRYLVKRTGEKVFLECVQDMDHENMFWYRQDPGLGLRLIYFSYDVKMKEKGDIPEGYSVSREKKERFSLILESASTNQTSMYLCASSTWTSGRETQYFGPGTRLLVL.

The chain couples TRBV14 to TRBJ1-2; unclear D gene. The germline V gene encodes CDR1 SGHDN and CDR2 FVKESK. V lost 0 bases, J lost 4 bases, and 12 bases lay in between. The CDR3 extends over 15 amino acids. CDR3 sequence (DNA): TGTGCCAGCAGCCAAGATCTGGGCGTATTCTATGGCTACACCTTC. Protein sequence: CASSQDLGVFYGYTF.

The rearrangement joins TRBV10-1 to TRBJ2-1, with TRBD2 identical over 13 bases. CDR1 is WNHNN and CDR2 is SYGVQD in the germline V gene (reference sequence). V gave up 4 bases and J gave up 11 bases; unmatched junction bases: 5. The CDR3 loop spans 14 amino acids. CDR3 sequence reads: CASSGLAGGEQQFF. The DNA for the CDR3 is TGCGCCAGCAGTGGACTAGCGGGAGGAGAGCAGCAGTTCTTC.

This clone has just one count. The rearrangement uses TRBV19 and TRBJ2-1; 10 bases fit TRBD2. The J segment lost 3 bases and the V segment lost 3 bases, leaving 11 bases of the junction unmatched. The germline CDR1 and CDR2 sequences are LNHDA and SQIVND (reference sequence). The CDR3 totals 18 residues. The CDR3 region is CASSIEKPGLAFYNEQFF. The CDR3 region has the DNA TGTGCCAGTAGTATTGAAAAGCCGGGACTAGCGTTCTACAATGAGCAGTTCTTC. Using reference TRBV19 and TRBJ2-1 for the parts outside the CDR3, the full variable domain is DGGITQSPKYLFRKEGQNVTLSCEQNLNHDAMYWYRQDPGQGLRLIYYSQIVNDFQKGDIAEGYSVSREKKESFPLTVTSAQKNPTAFYLCASSIEKPGLAFYNEQFFGPGTRLTVL.

The chain carries TRBV13 and TRBJ2-7; D gene unclear. Germline V gene sequence: CDR1 PRHDT, CDR2 FYEKMQ (reference sequence). This CDR3 is 11 amino acids long. With 5 bases removed from V and 2 bases from J, the gap between germline ends came to 4 bases. CDR3 DNA sequence: TGTGCCAGCAGCACAACCTACGAGCAGTACTTC. Its translation: CASSTTYEQYF. Full variable domain (remainder filled in from reference TRBV13 and TRBJ2-7): AAGVIQSPRHLIKEKRETATLKCYPIPRHDTVYWYQQGPGQDPQFLISFYEKMQSDKGSIPDRFSAQQFSDYHSELNMSSLELGDSALYFCASSTTYEQYFGPGTRLTVT.

This chain uses TRBV28 with TRBJ2-1, with 9 bases aligning to TRBD2. Germline CDR1 reads MDHEN; CDR2 reads SYDVKM. The trim removed 6 bases at V and 9 bases at J, leaving 12 bases unmatched. The CDR3 extends over 15 amino acids. The CDR3 DNA follows: TGTGCCAGCAGCCTAGGGGCTAGCGGGGTTGGTGAGCAGTTCTTC. Encoded protein: CASSLGASGVGEQFF.

The count of this clone is one. This chain links TRBV27 with TRBJ2-5, with a tentative D call TRBD2 (5 bases). The CDR3 has 15 residues. V lost 5 bases, J lost 2 bases, and 15 bases lay in between. Germline assignment: CDR1 MNHEY and CDR2 SMNVEV (reference sequence). The CDR3 here is CASSPTLAEQETQYF. CDR3 in DNA: TGTGCCAGCAGTCCGACGCTAGCAGAACAAGAGACCCAGTACTTC.